One and the same sample provided the 19 T cell receptor beta chains below, sequenced in a study of blood T cell repertoires in COVID-19. The protocol was immunoSEQ multiplex PCR, while the TCRdb copy is restricted to in-frame clones and leaves out a portion. The sample comprises fewer than 250,000 clones, approximately 80% of which are singletons, and 6% to 7% rests with the top ten. Sequenced: peripheral blood. All receptors derive from a woman aged 55-75 years with active or convalescent COVID-19.

This clone has only a few counts. This chain joins TRBV10-2 and TRBJ1-1; the D is unclear. Germline CDR1 reads WSHSY; CDR2 reads SAAADI. The V end was cut by 3 bases, the J end by 1 base, with 6 bases between. There are 13 residues in the CDR3. The DNA of the CDR3 is TGCGCCAGCAGTGAACGGGGGAACACTGAAGCTTTCTTT. Translating it yields CASSERGNTEAFF.

This chain joins TRBV21-1 and TRBJ1-1; the table's D call TRBD1 went unverified against the DNA. TRBV21-1 has pseudogene status. The CDR3 loop spans 22 amino acids. This CDR3 reads CASSKREKTRVLQGRSNTEAFF. CDR3 bases: TGTGCCAGCAGCAAAAGAGAAAAAACCCGCGTTTTACAGGGCAGGTCGAACACTGAAGCTTTCTTT.

The V gene is TRBV6-5, the J gene TRBJ2-7, with 8 bases lining up with TRBD1. Germline CDR1 and CDR2: MNHEY and SVGAGI. CDR3 length equals 14 residues. Losses at the gene ends were 5 bases for V and 6 bases for J; bases not matched to a gene: 9. CDR3 protein: CASSSRQGASEQYF. Here the CDR3 DNA reads TGTGCCAGCAGTAGTCGGCAGGGGGCAAGCGAGCAGTACTTC.

The chain recombines TRBV28 with TRBJ2-2, with 10 nucleotides matching TRBD1. This CDR3 region has 15 residues. In germline, CDR1 is MDHEN, CDR2 SYDVKM. Losses at the gene ends were 7 bases for V and 6 bases for J; bases not matched to a gene: 8. In nucleotides, the CDR3 is TGTGCCAGCACCAGTCCGGGACAGGGGTCCGGGGAGCTGTTTTTT. Amino acid sequence: CASTSPGQGSGELFF.

This rearrangement joins TRBV11-2 to TRBJ2-7, with D possibly matching TRBD1 (6 bases). Germline V CDR1 and CDR2: SGHAT, FQNNGV. The CDR3 contains 16 residues. Trimming removed 5 bases from V and 4 bases from J, with 21 bases in between. In DNA, the CDR3 is TGTGCCAGCAGCCCCCTGACAGGTCCCCAGCCGTACGAGCAGTACGTC. Amino acids: CASSPLTGPQPYEQYV.

This chain uses TRBV10-1 with TRBJ1-2, with D possibly matching TRBD1 (6 bases). The CDR3 spans 13 residues. Germline V gives CDR1 WNHNN, CDR2 SYGVQD (reference sequence). Trimming took 6 bases from V and 2 from J, leaving 10 bases between them. In nucleotides, the CDR3 is TGCGCCAGCAGCGTGACAGGCAACTATGGCTACACCTTC. It codes for CASSVTGNYGYTF.

The rearrangement uses TRBV2 and TRBJ2-1; possibly TRBD2 for D (5 bases). Germline CDR1 and CDR2: SNHLY and FYNNEI. Trimming took off 4 bases at V and 2 bases at J, with 9 bases between the two ends. The CDR3 extends over 14 amino acids. The CDR3 DNA reads as TGTGCCAGCAGTGTCTTCGGGGCCTACAATGAGCAGTTCTTC. The encoded protein is CASSVFGAYNEQFF.

This chain links TRBV24-1 with TRBJ2-2; TRBD1 matches 9 bases. Germline assignment: CDR1 KGHDR and CDR2 SFDVKD. The CDR3 is 16 amino acids. With 4 bases clipped from V and 2 bases from J, the junction kept 4 bases outside the gene matches. This CDR3 is CATSDLGQGNTGELFF. CDR3 nucleotide sequence: TGTGCCACCAGTGACCTGGGACAGGGAAACACCGGGGAGCTGTTTTTT.

V gene TRBV7-2 combines with J gene TRBJ1-1; D is undetermined. This CDR3 has 15 amino acids. V gave up 2 bases and J gave up 3 bases, with 13 bases separating them. CDR1 is SGHTA and CDR2 is FQGNSA in the germline V gene. The CDR3, as DNA: TGTGCCAGCAGCTTACAGCTCCTCGGGGACACTGAAGCTTTCTTT. Translating gives CASSLQLLGDTEAFF.

This chain links TRBV6-6 with TRBJ1-4; D unclear. CDR1 is MNHNY, CDR2 SVGAGI, per germline (reference sequence). The CDR3 runs to 15 residues. With 2 bases removed from V and 6 bases from J, the gap between germline ends came to 13 bases. For the CDR3, the DNA is TGTGCCAGCAGTTACCATCCGGGTTTGGATGAAAAACTGTTTTTT. Its translation: CASSYHPGLDEKLFF.

The chain combines TRBV19 with TRBJ1-1; maybe TRBD1 (5 bases). The V end lost 10 bases, the J end lost 1 base, and 10 bases lay between the germline ends. The CDR3 is 12 residues long. Germline V lookup: CDR1 LNHDA, CDR2 SQIVND (reference sequence). Written as DNA, the CDR3 is TGTGCCACCGGACACAAGAACACTGAAGCTTTCTTT. Translating it yields CATGHKNTEAFF. Combining the CDR3 with reference TRBV19 and TRBJ1-1 gives the whole variable domain DGGITQSPKYLFRKEGQNVTLSCEQNLNHDAMYWYRQDPGQGLRLIYYSQIVNDFQKGDIAEGYSVSREKKESFPLTVTSAQKNPTAFYLCATGHKNTEAFFGQGTRLTVV.

This clone was seen a single time. The V call is TRBV19, the J call TRBJ2-3; 7 positions match TRBD2. V lost 4 bases and J lost 9; bases outside the gene matches: 7. CDR1 LNHDA and CDR2 SQIVND come from the germline V gene (reference sequence). The CDR3 covers 13 residues. The CDR3 DNA reads TGTGCCAGTAGTAGGGCAGGGAGGGGCACGCAGTATTTT. This codes for CASSRAGRGTQYF.

The chain links TRBV7-2 to TRBJ2-2, with 8 bases fitting TRBD1. Germline assignment: CDR1 SGHTA and CDR2 FQGNSA. With 5 bases clipped from V and 3 bases from J, the junction kept 8 bases outside the gene matches. The CDR3 contains 16 residues. The DNA for the CDR3 is TGTGCCAGCAGCCCTCCCAGGGGGCCGGACACCGGGGAGCTGTTTTTT. Translated, it gives CASSPPRGPDTGELFF.

V usage is TRBV9 and J usage is TRBJ2-1; 11 positions agree with TRBD2. The CDR3 sequence is 18 residues long. V lost 2 bases to trimming and J lost 4 bases; unmatched junction nucleotides: 11. Germline CDR1 is SGDLS and CDR2 is YYNGEE. As DNA, the CDR3 is TGTGCCAGCAGCGTCGGTAGCGGGAGGGCCACTATTTACAATGAGCAGTTCTTC. Translating gives CASSVGSGRATIYNEQFF. Drawing the rest from reference TRBV9 and TRBJ2-1, the complete variable domain is DSGVTQTPKHLITATGQRVTLRCSPRSGDLSVYWYQQSLDQGLQFLIQYYNGEERAKGNILERFSAQQFPDLHSELNLSSLELGDSALYFCASSVGSGRATIYNEQFFGPGTRLTVL.

This clone was recorded once. The chain uses TRBV2 and TRBJ1-5; a weak D match, TRBD1 (6 bases). Germline V lookup: CDR1 SNHLY, CDR2 FYNNEI. This CDR3 is 12 amino acids long. V was pared by 6 bases and J by 7 bases, with 10 bases between. This CDR3 is CASRVDSQPQHF. The CDR3 coding sequence is TGTGCCAGCAGGGTGGACAGCCAGCCCCAGCATTTT.

In its sample, this clone was seen a few times. V is TRBV7-8 and J is TRBJ2-2, with 8 bases fitting TRBD1. The V segment lost 1 base and the J segment 4 bases; nucleotides outside the gene matches: 8. This CDR3 spans 17 amino acids. Germline CDR1 reads SGHVS; CDR2 reads FQNEAQ. The CDR3 loop is CASSLVDMTGVTGELFF. In nucleotides, the CDR3 is TGTGCCAGCAGCTTAGTAGATATGACAGGGGTCACCGGGGAGCTGTTTTTT.

The chain recombines TRBV6-5 with TRBJ2-1; D not resolved. The germline gives CDR1 MNHEY, CDR2 SVGAGI. This CDR3 has 11 amino acids. The germline V and J ends were trimmed by 6 bases and 5 bases, with 5 bases remaining between them. Written as DNA, the CDR3 is TGTGCCAGCAGGAGAAACAATGAGCAGTTCTTC. It yields the protein CASRRNNEQFF.

V is TRBV18 and J is TRBJ1-3, with 7 bases lining up with TRBD1. Germline CDR1 is KGHSH and CDR2 is LQKENI. With V trimmed by 4 bases and J by 0 bases, 3 bases remained unmatched. The CDR3 has 15 residues. The CDR3 sequence is CASSRDSSSGNTIYF. CDR3 DNA: TGTGCCAGCTCACGGGACAGCAGCTCTGGAAACACCATATATTTT.

The chain has TRBV5-4 and TRBJ1-4, with 9 bases aligning to TRBD1. Germline CDR1 SGHNT, CDR2 YYREEE (reference sequence). The CDR3 consists of 16 residues. Trimming cost V 4 bases and J 8 bases; bases outside gene matches: 12. CDR3 in amino acids: CASSADPGQGGEKLFF. CDR3 DNA: TGTGCCAGCAGCGCGGACCCGGGACAGGGAGGAGAAAAACTGTTTTTT.